A single sample gave rise to the 3 T cell receptor beta chains below, sequenced in a study of beta chain features in type 1 diabetes. Study results and caveats: Shorter TCRB CDR3s, moderately but significantly so, were found in Type 1 diabetes patients in all four CD4+ subsets.

Of the isolated RNA, all was reverse transcribed, and so the sequenced material was expressed TCRB transcripts. Assay used: immunoSEQ multiplex PCR; TCRdb lists only in-frame clones, some missing. The sample has approximately 240,000 clones, more than 15% seen once. No antigens are known for them. The sample consisted of naive CD4+ T cells from blood. The source is a man between 25 and 39 years old with type 1 diabetes.

The sample holds a few counts of this clone. The J gene is TRBJ1-1, the V gene TRBV28, with D possibly matching TRBD1 (5 bases). Germline lookup yields CDR1 MDHEN and CDR2 SYDVKM. CDR3 size: 14 residues. Trimming removed 5 bases at V and 1 base at J, with 11 bases between. CDR3 nucleotides: TGTGCCAGCAGTATACTGACAGCGAACACTGAAGCTTTCTTT. Its protein product is CASSILTANTEAFF.

V and J are TRBV9 and TRBJ2-7; 13 bases align to TRBD2. Germline trimming cut 4 bases from V and 5 bases from J; bases unmatched to any gene: 3. Germline CDR1 is SGDLS and CDR2 is YYNGEE. This CDR3 is 14 amino acids long. CDR3 in amino acids: CASSPGTSGNEQYF. The CDR3 bases are TGTGCCAGCAGCCCCGGGACTAGCGGGAACGAGCAGTACTTC.

CDR3 nucleotide sequence: TGTGCCACCAGCAGAGTGGGGACAGGGAAGGAGACCCAGTACTTC. Protein sequence: CATSRVGTGKETQYF. V is TRBV15 and J is TRBJ2-5; 9 bases are a match to TRBD1. Germline CDR1 is LNHNV and CDR2 is YYDKDF (reference sequence). The CDR3 sequence is 15 residues long. The V segment lost 1 base and the J segment 5 bases; nucleotides outside the gene matches: 5.